This T cell receptor beta chain was sequenced for a study of blood T cell repertoires in COVID-19. Profiled with immunoSEQ multiplex PCR; TCRdb holds only in-frame clones, not every one. The sample yields hundreds of thousands of clones, roughly 86% seen once. CDR1 is LNHNV, CDR2 YYDKDF, per germline (reference sequence). This CDR3 is 14 amino acids long. J lost 5 bases, V lost 5 bases, and 8 bases had no gene match. Participants came from around 25 US areas, aged roughly 18 to 89 years. Researchers sorted participants into cohorts using their self-reported clinical history. This clonotype was obtained from a woman in her 30s with acute COVID-19. The sequenced material came from PBMCs or T cells enriched from blood (not recorded which). This chain connects TRBV15 to TRBJ1-2, with 7 bases matching TRBD1. CDR3 loop: CATSGRGTAYGYTF. CDR3 nucleotide sequence: TGTGCCACCAGCGGAAGAGGGACAGCTTATGGCTACACCTTC.